This entry lists 11 T cell receptor beta chains sequenced from one sample in a study of blood T cell repertoires in COVID-19. The table came from immunoSEQ multiplex PCR; TCRdb's copy has only in-frame clones and leaves some out. Seen here are approximately 230,000 clones, about 90% observed once, and the top ten hold about 1.3%. The sequenced sample consisted of peripheral blood. These receptors were taken from a man older than 75 with acute or convalescent COVID-19.

Here the CDR3 DNA reads TGTGCCAGCAGTTCGCCTACGGGACAGGGGGAAGGCTACACCTTC. Protein product: CASSSPTGQGEGYTF. V is TRBV6-5 and J is TRBJ1-2; 11 bases agree with TRBD1. The CDR3 is made up of 15 amino acids. Germline CDR1 and CDR2: MNHEY and SVGAGI. Losses at the gene ends were 4 bases for V and 8 bases for J; bases not matched to a gene: 9.

The genes are TRBV4-1 and TRBJ2-1; 13 bases align to TRBD2. CDR1 and CDR2 from the germline V gene are MGHRA and YSYEKL. CDR3 length: 14 amino acids. J lost 13 bases, V lost 0 bases, and 3 bases had no gene match. DNA for the CDR3: TGCGCCAGCAGCCAAGAGGGGACTAGCGGGGAACAGTTCTTC. Residues: CASSQEGTSGEQFF.

V and J are TRBV6-6 and TRBJ1-6; unclear D gene. The CDR3 covers 14 residues. The germline V gene encodes CDR1 MNHNY and CDR2 SVGAGI (reference sequence). Trimming pared 6 bases from V and 1 base from J, leaving 7 bases between. The CDR3 DNA sequence: TGTGCCAGCAGGAGGGAGTCCTATAATTCACCCCTCCACTTT. It encodes CASRRESYNSPLHF.

V is TRBV6-5 and J is TRBJ2-1, with D maybe TRBD1 (6 bases). The CDR3 contains 16 residues. The germline V and J ends were trimmed by 2 bases and 4 bases, with 15 bases remaining between them. Per the germline V gene, CDR1 is MNHEY and CDR2 is SVGAGI. This chain's CDR3 is CASSYRQAMAYNEQFF. The CDR3 nucleotides are TGTGCCAGCAGTTACCGACAGGCCATGGCTTACAATGAGCAGTTCTTC.

CDR3 in amino acids: CSVDLRAGSYYEQYF. Here the CDR3 DNA reads TGCAGCGTTGACTTGCGGGCCGGATCGTACTACGAGCAGTACTTC. This chain links TRBV29-1 with TRBJ2-7; maybe TRBD2 (5 bases). Germline values: CDR1 SQVTM, CDR2 ANQGSEA. The CDR3 runs to 15 residues. Between the trimmed V and J ends, which lost 3 bases and 3 bases, there was a span of 18 bases.

This chain uses TRBV4-3 with TRBJ1-4; D perhaps matches TRBD1 (5 bases). V lost 2 bases, J lost 8 bases, and 12 bases lay in between. CDR1 and CDR2 from the germline V gene are LGHNA and YSLEER. The CDR3 spans 14 residues. The CDR3 loop is CASSQRRGPEKLFF. Written as DNA, the CDR3 is TGCGCCAGCAGCCAAAGAAGGGGCCCGGAAAAACTGTTTTTT.

The chain combines TRBV23-1 with TRBJ2-1; 9 nucleotides match TRBD1. TRBV23-1 carries the ORF label, with uncertain function. The CDR3 runs 15 residues. With V trimmed by 1 base and J by 5 bases, 3 bases remained unmatched. Here the CDR3 DNA reads TGCGCCAGCAGTCAATGGGACAGGGACAACAATGAGCAGTTCTTC. This translates into CASSQWDRDNNEQFF.

This clone has more than one count but fewer than ten. The chain is built from TRBV28 and TRBJ2-6; TRBD1 is a possible D gene (6 bases). Looked up from germline, CDR1 is MDHEN and CDR2 is SYDVKM. V was clipped by 1 base and J by 2 bases, with 18 bases between them. The CDR3 is 19 residues long. CDR3 nucleotide sequence: TGTGCCAGCAGTTTATCTGGCAGGGGAACCTTTACTGGGGCCAACGTCCTGACTTTC. Amino acids: CASSLSGRGTFTGANVLTF.

The chain carries TRBV28 and TRBJ1-1; D is possibly TRBD1 (5 bases). V was pared by 5 bases and J by 7 bases, with 11 bases between. Germline-derived CDR1 and CDR2 are MDHEN and SYDVKM. The CDR3 length is 12 residues. CDR3 in amino acids: CASSGGLVEAFF. DNA for the CDR3: TGTGCCAGCAGTGGGGGACTCGTTGAAGCTTTCTTT.

This chain connects TRBV7-9 to TRBJ1-3, with no clear D. Trimming took 5 bases from V and 0 from J, leaving 8 bases between them. Looked up from germline, CDR1 is SEHNR and CDR2 is FQNEAQ (reference sequence). The CDR3 consists of 14 residues. CDR3 in amino acids: CASSPSGSGNTIYF. DNA for the CDR3: TGTGCCAGCAGCCCCTCAGGCTCTGGAAACACCATATATTTT.

The chain recombines TRBV7-2 with TRBJ2-7; D remains unclear. The V end lost 1 base, the J end lost 6 bases, and 7 bases lay between the germline ends. Looked up from germline, CDR1 is SGHTA and CDR2 is FQGNSA. This CDR3 is 12 amino acids long. In DNA form, the CDR3 reads TGTGCCAGCAGCTTAGACAGACCCGAGCAGTACTTC. It translates to CASSLDRPEQYF.